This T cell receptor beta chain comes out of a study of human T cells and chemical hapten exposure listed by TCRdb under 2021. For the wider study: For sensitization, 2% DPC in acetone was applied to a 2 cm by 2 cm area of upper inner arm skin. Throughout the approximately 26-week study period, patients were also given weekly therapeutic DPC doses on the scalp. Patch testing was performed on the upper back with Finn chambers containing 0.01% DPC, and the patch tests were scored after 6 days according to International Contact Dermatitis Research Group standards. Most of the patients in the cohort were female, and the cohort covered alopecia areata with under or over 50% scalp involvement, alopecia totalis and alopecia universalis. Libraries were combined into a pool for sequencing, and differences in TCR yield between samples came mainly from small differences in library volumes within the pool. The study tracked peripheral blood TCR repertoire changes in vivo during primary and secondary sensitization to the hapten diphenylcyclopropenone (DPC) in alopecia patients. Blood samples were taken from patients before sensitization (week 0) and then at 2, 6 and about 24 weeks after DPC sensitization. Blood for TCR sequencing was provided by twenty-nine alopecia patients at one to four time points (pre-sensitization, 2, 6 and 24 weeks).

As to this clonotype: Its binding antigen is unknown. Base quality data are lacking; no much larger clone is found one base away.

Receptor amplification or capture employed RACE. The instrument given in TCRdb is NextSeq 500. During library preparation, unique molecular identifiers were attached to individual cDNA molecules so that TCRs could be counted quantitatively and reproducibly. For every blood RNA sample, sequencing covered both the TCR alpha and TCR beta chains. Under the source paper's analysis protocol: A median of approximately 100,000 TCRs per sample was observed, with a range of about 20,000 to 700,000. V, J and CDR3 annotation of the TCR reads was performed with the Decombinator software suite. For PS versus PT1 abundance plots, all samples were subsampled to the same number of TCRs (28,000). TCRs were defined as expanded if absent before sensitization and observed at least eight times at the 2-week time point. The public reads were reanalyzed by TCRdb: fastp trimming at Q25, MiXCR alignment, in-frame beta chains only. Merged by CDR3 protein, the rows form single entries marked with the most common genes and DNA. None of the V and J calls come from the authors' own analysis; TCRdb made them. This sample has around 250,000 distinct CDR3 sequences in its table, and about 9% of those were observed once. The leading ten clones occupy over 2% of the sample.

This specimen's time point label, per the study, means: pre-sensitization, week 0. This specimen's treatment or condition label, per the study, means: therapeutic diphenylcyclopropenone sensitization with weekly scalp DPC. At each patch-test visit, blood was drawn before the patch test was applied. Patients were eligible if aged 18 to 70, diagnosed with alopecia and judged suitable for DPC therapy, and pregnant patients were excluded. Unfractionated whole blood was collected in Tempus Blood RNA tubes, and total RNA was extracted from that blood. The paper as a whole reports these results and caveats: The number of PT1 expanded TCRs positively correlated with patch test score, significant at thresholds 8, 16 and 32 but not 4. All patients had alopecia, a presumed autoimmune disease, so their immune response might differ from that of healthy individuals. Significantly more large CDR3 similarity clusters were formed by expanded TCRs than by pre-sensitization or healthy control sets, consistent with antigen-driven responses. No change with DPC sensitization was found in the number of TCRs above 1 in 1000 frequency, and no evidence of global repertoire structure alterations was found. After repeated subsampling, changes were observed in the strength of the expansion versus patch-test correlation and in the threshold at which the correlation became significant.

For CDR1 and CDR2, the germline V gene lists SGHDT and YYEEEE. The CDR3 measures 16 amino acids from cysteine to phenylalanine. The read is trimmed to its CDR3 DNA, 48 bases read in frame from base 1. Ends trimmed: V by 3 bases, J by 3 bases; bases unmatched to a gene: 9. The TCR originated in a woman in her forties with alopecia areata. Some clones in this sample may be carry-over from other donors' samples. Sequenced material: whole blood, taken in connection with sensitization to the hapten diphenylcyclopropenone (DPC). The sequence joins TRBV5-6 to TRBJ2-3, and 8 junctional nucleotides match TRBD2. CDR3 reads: CASSSFWGLVTDTQYF. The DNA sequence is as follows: TGTGCCAGCAGCTCGTTTTGGGGACTAGTGACAGATACGCAGTATTTT.